The 18 T cell receptor beta chains listed next were all sequenced from one sample in a study of T cell repertoires in cytomegalovirus infection. TCRdb redid the calling of the reads with MiXCR, one entry per CDR3 protein. The sample lists some 800,000 distinct CDR3 sequences; about 33% were seen once. Their target antigens are unknown. Source: cultured CD8+ T cells from PBMCs, taken from culture after CMV antigen stimulation. The source of these receptors is a human donor in good health (CMV status not recorded). Some clones in this sample may be carry-over from other donors' samples.

This clonotype was picked up a small number of times. The CDR3 spells CASSVWSSSYNEQFF. The CDR3 nucleotides read TGTGCCAGCAGTGTATGGTCAAGCTCCTACAATGAGCAGTTCTTC. The V call is TRBV6-4, the J call TRBJ2-1; D gene ambiguous. The CDR3 contains 15 residues. Germline V gene sequence: CDR1 MRHNA, CDR2 SNTAGT. V was trimmed by 4 bases and J by 0 bases, leaving 10 bases between them.

A remark on this clonotype: Sequence at one end of the junction differs from germline and may be a read error. The gene calls are TRBV6-6 and TRBJ2-4; possible D gene TRBD1, 7 bases. Per the germline V gene, CDR1 is MNHNY and CDR2 is SVGAGI (reference sequence). The CDR3 loop spans 14 amino acids. In nucleotides, the CDR3 is TGTGCCAGCATGACACAGGGGCGGGGAAACATTCCGTACTTC. It yields the protein CASMTQGRGNIPYF.

The chain carries TRBV4-1 and TRBJ2-1; 11 bases fit TRBD1. From germline, CDR1 is MGHRA and CDR2 YSYEKL. Trimming at V came to 3 bases and at J to 5 bases, leaving 6 bases not matched to a gene. The CDR3 covers 16 residues. CDR3 loop: CASSHPWDRGNNEQFF. The CDR3, as DNA: TGCGCCAGCAGCCACCCTTGGGACAGGGGGAACAATGAGCAGTTCTTC.

The CDR3 here is CSVVGTPHYGYTF. CDR3 bases: TGCAGCGTCGTGGGGACACCGCACTATGGCTACACCTTC. This sequence joins TRBV29-1 and TRBJ1-2, with a possible D match to TRBD1 (6 bases). Germline CDR1 and CDR2: SQVTM and ANQGSEA. V was clipped by 6 bases and J by 3 bases, with 14 bases between them. CDR3 length equals 13 residues.

The CDR3 spells CRPGGHGGSYNEQFF. The CDR3 nucleotides are TGTCGCCCGGGCGGCCACGGGGGGTCCTACAATGAGCAGTTCTTC. V and J are TRBV7-9 and TRBJ2-1; 7 bases agree with TRBD2. CDR3 length: 15 amino acids. Germline-derived CDR1 and CDR2 are SEHNR and FQNEAQ (reference sequence).

The chain couples TRBV20-1 to TRBJ2-3, with TRBD1 as a possible D gene (6 bases). The CDR3 runs to 13 residues. V dropped 7 bases and J dropped 2 bases, with 13 bases sitting between them. Germline values: CDR1 DFQATT, CDR2 SNEGSKA (reference sequence). Here the CDR3 reads CSGSTGLTDTQYF. In DNA, the CDR3 is TGCAGTGGTTCGACAGGCCTCACAGATACGCAGTATTTT.

V and J are TRBV6-5 and TRBJ2-3; possibly TRBD2 for D (6 bases). V lost 6 bases, J lost 7 bases, and 17 bases lay in between. The CDR3 is 14 amino acids. From germline, CDR1 is MNHEY and CDR2 SVGAGI. DNA for the CDR3: TGTGCCAGCAGCCTAGGGACGCGCGGGAATACGCAGTATTTT. This codes for CASSLGTRGNTQYF.

The table lists this clonotype with many counts. The J gene is TRBJ2-1, the V gene TRBV7-6; 9 bases match TRBD1. Germline V gene data show CDR1 as SGHVS and CDR2 as FNYEAQ. The CDR3 is made up of 17 amino acids. V was pared by 4 bases and J by 6 bases, with 13 bases of the junction left unmatched. CDR3 residues: CASSSYYRGRVGNEQFF. For the CDR3, the DNA is TGTGCCAGCAGCTCGTACTACAGGGGGCGCGTAGGCAATGAGCAGTTCTTC.

The chain has TRBV7-2 and TRBJ2-1, with no clear D. V was cut by 6 bases and J by 5 bases, with 17 bases left in between. This CDR3 has 15 residues. The germline V gene has CDR1 SGHTA and CDR2 FQGNSA. For the CDR3, the DNA is TGTGCCAGCAGTTCTAGGACGGTGGACCACAATGAGCAGTTCTTC. The encoded protein is CASSSRTVDHNEQFF.

The rearrangement uses TRBV5-1 and TRBJ2-7; D possibly corresponds to TRBD1 (5 bases). The V end was cut by 1 base, the J end by 3 bases, with 17 bases between. Germline V lookup: CDR1 SGHRS, CDR2 YFSETQ. The length of the CDR3 is 16 residues. This CDR3 is CASSLSPLGRDYEQYV. As DNA, the CDR3 is TGCGCCAGCAGCTTGTCTCCTTTGGGCAGGGACTACGAGCAGTACGTC.

The sample holds a few counts of this clonotype. V is TRBV4-2 and J is TRBJ1-1, with a possible D match to TRBD1 (6 bases). This CDR3 region has 16 residues. Germline V lookup: CDR1 LGHNA, CDR2 YNFKEQ. The V and J ends lost 4 bases and 4 bases respectively, with 19 bases between them. CDR3 nucleotides: TGTGCCAGCAGCCCCAGTGAGGGGGGAGGCGGCACTGAAGCTTTCTTT. It codes for CASSPSEGGGGTEAFF.

The chain is built from TRBV4-2 and TRBJ2-1; D call uncertain. Germline V CDR1 and CDR2: LGHNA, YNFKEQ. V was cut by 10 bases and J by 5 bases, with 15 bases left in between. This CDR3 spans 13 amino acids. CDR3 sequence reads: CATGFNSDNEQFF. DNA of the CDR3: TGTGCCACTGGATTCAATTCGGACAATGAGCAGTTCTTC.

There are a few counts of this clonotype. The chain joins TRBV5-1 to TRBJ2-1; the match to TRBD2 covers 15 bases. This CDR3 spans 19 amino acids. Germline V gene data show CDR1 as SGHRS and CDR2 as YFSETQ. Trimming at V came to 4 bases and at J to 2 bases, leaving 10 bases not matched to a gene. Here the CDR3 DNA reads TGCGCCAGCAGCCCTACGGGACTAGCGGGGGGCCGTACCTACAATGAGCAGTTCTTC. Translation: CASSPTGLAGGRTYNEQFF. The whole variable domain, remainder taken from reference TRBV5-1 and TRBJ2-1, is KAGVTQTPRYLIKTRGQQVTLSCSPISGHRSVSWYQQTPGQGLQFLFEYFSETQRNKGNFPGRFSGRQFSNSRSEMNVSTLELGDSALYLCASSPTGLAGGRTYNEQFFGPGTRLTVL.

This clonotype was counted between two and nine times. This chain uses TRBV7-9 with TRBJ2-5; TRBD2 matches at 7 bases. Trimming removed 6 bases from V and 2 bases from J; junction bases left unmatched: 6. This CDR3 has 14 amino acids. Germline V lookup: CDR1 SEHNR, CDR2 FQNEAQ (reference sequence). CDR3 region: CASRSSSGQETQYF. The CDR3 nucleotides are TGTGCCAGCAGGTCCTCTAGCGGACAAGAGACCCAGTACTTC.

This clonotype showed up just a few times. This chain uses TRBV15 with TRBJ2-1; TRBD1 agrees at 10 bases. V lost 5 bases to trimming and J lost 9 bases; unmatched junction nucleotides: 10. CDR3 size: 15 residues. Germline V gives CDR1 LNHNV, CDR2 YYDKDF (reference sequence). CDR3 protein: CATSSRDRGSSEQFF. As DNA, the CDR3 is TGTGCCACCAGCTCCCGGGACAGGGGTTCCAGTGAGCAGTTCTTC.

The chain's CDR3 is CASSPRGGWAEAFF. The CDR3 nucleotides are TGTGCCAGCAGCCCCAGAGGGGGGTGGGCTGAAGCTTTCTTT. The V gene is TRBV6-5, the J gene TRBJ1-1; D is perhaps TRBD1 (6 bases). The V end lost 6 bases, the J end lost 6 bases, and 17 bases lay between the germline ends. This CDR3 is built from 14 residues. From germline, CDR1 is MNHEY and CDR2 SVGAGI.

This clonotype was seen ten or more times. The chain carries TRBV12-3 or TRBV12-4 and TRBJ1-2, with 9 bases fitting TRBD1. The CDR3 loop spans 14 amino acids. The junction had 3 bases not matched to a gene; V was cut back by 3 bases and J by 4 bases. The CDR3 bases are TGTGCCAGCAGTTTGACAGGGGGAAGCTATGGCTACACCTTC. It is translated as CASSLTGGSYGYTF.

In its sample, this clonotype was seen a few times. This chain uses TRBV7-2 with TRBJ1-1; D gene unclear. The CDR3 loop spans 15 amino acids. Looked up from germline, CDR1 is SGHTA and CDR2 is FQGNSA. With 1 base removed from V and 3 bases from J, the gap between germline ends came to 12 bases. The chain's CDR3 is CASSLVRWGDTEAFF. CDR3 in DNA: TGTGCCAGCAGCTTAGTCAGGTGGGGTGACACTGAAGCTTTCTTT.